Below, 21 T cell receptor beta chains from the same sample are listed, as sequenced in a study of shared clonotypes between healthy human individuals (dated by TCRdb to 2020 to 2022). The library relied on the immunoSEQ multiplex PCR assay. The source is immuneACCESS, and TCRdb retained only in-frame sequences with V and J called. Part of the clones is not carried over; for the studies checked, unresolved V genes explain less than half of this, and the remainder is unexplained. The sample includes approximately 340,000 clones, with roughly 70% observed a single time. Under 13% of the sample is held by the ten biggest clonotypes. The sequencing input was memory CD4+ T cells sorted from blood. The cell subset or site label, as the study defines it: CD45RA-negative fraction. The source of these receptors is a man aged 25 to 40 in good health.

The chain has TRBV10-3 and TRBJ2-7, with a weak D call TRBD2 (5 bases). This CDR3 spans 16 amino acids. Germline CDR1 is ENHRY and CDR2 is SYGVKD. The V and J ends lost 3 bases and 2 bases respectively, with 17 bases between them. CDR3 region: CAISDLGGSFPYEQYF. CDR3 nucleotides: TGTGCCATCAGTGATCTAGGCGGGTCCTTCCCCTACGAGCAGTACTTC.

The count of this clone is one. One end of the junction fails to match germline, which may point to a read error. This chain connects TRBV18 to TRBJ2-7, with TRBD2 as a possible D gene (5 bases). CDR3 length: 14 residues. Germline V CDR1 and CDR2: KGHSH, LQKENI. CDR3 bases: TGTGCCAGCTCACTTCGAGGGAGTGGGAGTGTGTTGAACTTC. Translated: CASSLRGSGSVLNF.

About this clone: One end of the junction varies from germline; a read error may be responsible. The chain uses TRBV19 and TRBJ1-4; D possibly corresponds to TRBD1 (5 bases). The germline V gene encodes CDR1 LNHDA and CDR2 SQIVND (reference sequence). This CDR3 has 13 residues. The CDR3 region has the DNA TGTGCCAGCAGTAAGGGACGCGCGGAAAAACTGTTTTTT. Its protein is CASSKGRAEKLFF.

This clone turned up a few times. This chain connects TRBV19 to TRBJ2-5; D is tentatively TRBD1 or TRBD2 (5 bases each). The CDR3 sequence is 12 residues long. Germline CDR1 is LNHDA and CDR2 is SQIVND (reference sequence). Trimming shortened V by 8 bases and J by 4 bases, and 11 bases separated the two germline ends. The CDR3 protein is CASRQSGETQYF. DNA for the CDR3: TGTGCCAGTCGACAGAGCGGAGAGACCCAGTACTTC.

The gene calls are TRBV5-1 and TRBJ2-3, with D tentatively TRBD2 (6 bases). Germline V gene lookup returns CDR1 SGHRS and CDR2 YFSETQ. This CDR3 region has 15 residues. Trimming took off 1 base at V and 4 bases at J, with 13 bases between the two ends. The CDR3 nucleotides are TGCGCCAGCAGCTTGAGGGGCCTAGCGTCAGATACGCAGTATTTT. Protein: CASSLRGLASDTQYF.

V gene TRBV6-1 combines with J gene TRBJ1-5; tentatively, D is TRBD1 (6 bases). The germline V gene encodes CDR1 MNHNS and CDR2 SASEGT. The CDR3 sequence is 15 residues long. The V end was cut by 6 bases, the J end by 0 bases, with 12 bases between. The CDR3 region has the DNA TGTGCCAGCAGCCGAGGGGGGTTTAGCAATCAGCCCCAGCATTTT. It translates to CASSRGGFSNQPQHF.

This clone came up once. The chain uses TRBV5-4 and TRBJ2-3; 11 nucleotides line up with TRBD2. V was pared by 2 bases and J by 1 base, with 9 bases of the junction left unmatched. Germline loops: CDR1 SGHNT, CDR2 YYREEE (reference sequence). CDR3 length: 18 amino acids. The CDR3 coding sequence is TGTGCCAGCAGCTTTCAATCCGCACTAGCGGGAGGCACAGATACGCAGTATTTT. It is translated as CASSFQSALAGGTDTQYF. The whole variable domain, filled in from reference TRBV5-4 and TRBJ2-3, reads ETGVTQSPTHLIKTRGQQVTLRCSSQSGHNTVSWYQQALGQGPQFIFQYYREEENGRGNFPPRFSGLQFPNYSSELNVNALELDDSALYLCASSFQSALAGGTDTQYFGPGTRLTVL.

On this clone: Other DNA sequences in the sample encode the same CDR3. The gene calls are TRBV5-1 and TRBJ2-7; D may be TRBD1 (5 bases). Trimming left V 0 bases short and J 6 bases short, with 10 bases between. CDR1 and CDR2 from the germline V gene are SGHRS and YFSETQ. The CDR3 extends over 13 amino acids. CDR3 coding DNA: TGCGCCAGCAGCTTGGAAGGGGCCCTCGAGCAGTACTTC. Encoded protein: CASSLEGALEQYF.

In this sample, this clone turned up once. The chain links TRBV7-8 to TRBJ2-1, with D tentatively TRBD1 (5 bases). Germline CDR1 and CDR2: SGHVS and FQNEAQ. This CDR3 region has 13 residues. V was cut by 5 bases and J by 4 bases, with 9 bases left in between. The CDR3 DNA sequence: TGTGCCAGCAGCCTGACAGAATACAATGAGCAGTTCTTC. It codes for CASSLTEYNEQFF.

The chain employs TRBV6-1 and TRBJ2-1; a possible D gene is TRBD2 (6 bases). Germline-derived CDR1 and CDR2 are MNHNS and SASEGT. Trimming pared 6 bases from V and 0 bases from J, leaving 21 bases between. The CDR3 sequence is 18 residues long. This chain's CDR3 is CASRENSLGGSSYNEQFF. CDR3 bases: TGTGCCAGCAGAGAAAACAGCCTTGGAGGGAGCTCCTACAATGAGCAGTTCTTC.

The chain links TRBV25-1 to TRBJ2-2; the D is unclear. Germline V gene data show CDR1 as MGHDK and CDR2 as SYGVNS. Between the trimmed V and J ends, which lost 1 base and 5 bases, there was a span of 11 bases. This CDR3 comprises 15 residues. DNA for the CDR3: TGTGCCAGCAGTGAATTTGGGCCTCTTACCGGGGAGCTGTTTTTT. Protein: CASSEFGPLTGELFF.

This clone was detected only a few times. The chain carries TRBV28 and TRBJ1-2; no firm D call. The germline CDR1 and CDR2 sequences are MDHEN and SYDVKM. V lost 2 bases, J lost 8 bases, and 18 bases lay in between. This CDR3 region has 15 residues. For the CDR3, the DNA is TGTGCCAGCAGTTTAATCATCGGGAGGCCAAGCGGCTACACCTTC. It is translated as CASSLIIGRPSGYTF.

CDR3 loop: CASSYSGIEQFF. DNA of the CDR3: TGTGCCAGCAGTTACTCGGGGATTGAGCAGTTCTTC. The chain links TRBV6-5 to TRBJ2-1; D is undetermined. Trimming took off 0 bases at V and 9 bases at J, with 6 bases between the two ends. The germline V gene has CDR1 MNHEY and CDR2 SVGAGI. The CDR3 totals 12 residues.

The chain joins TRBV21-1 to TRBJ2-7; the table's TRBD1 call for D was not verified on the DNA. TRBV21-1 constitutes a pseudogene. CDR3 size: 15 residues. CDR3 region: CASSNHRPRGFEQYF. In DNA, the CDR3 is TGTGCCAGCAGCAACCACAGGCCCAGGGGGTTCGAGCAGTACTTC.

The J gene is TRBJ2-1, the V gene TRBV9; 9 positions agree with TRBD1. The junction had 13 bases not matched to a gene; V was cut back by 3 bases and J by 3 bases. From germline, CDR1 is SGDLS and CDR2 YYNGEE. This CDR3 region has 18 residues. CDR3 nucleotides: TGTGCCAGCAGCGCGGACAGGGGAAGGAAGCAGGACTACAATGAGCAGTTCTTC. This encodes CASSADRGRKQDYNEQFF.

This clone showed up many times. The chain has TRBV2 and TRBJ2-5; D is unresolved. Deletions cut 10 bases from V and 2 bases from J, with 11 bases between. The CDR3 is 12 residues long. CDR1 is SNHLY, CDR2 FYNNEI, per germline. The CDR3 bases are TGTGCCACCTCAGGTACACAAGAGACCCAGTACTTC. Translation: CATSGTQETQYF.

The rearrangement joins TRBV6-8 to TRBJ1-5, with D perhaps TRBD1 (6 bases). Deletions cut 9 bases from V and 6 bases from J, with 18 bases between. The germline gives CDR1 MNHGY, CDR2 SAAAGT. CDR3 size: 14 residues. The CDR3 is CASKIGGAGQPQHF. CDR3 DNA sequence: TGTGCCAGTAAAATCGGGGGCGCAGGTCAGCCCCAGCATTTT.

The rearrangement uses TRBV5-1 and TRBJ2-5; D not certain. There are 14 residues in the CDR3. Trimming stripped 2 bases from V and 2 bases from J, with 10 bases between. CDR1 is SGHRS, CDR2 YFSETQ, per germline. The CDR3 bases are TGCGCCAGCAGCTTTTGGGCAGTGCAAGAGACCCAGTACTTC. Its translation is CASSFWAVQETQYF.

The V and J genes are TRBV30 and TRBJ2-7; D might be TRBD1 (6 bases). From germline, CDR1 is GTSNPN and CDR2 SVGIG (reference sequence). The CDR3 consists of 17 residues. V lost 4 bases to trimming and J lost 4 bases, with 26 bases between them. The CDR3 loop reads CAWTPGGQPMGAYEQYF. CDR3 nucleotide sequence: TGTGCCTGGACCCCTGGAGGACAGCCCATGGGGGCTTACGAGCAGTACTTC.

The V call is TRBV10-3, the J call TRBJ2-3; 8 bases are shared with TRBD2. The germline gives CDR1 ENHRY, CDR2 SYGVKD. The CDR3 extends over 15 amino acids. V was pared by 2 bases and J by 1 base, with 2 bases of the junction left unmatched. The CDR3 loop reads CAISEATSGTDTQYF. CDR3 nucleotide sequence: TGTGCCATCAGTGAGGCGACTAGCGGCACAGATACGCAGTATTTT.

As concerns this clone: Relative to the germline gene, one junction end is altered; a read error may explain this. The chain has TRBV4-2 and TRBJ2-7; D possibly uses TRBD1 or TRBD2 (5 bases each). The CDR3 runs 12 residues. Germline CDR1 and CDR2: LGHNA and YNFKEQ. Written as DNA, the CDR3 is TGTGTCAGCAGCCAAGGGGTGGGAGTGGTTGTTTTC. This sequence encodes CVSSQGVGVVVF.